This passage covers 3 T cell receptor beta chains from one sample sequenced in a study of blood T cell repertoires in COVID-19. Data came from immunoSEQ multiplex PCR; TCRdb stores just in-frame clones and leaves some out. The sample records about 61,000 clones, 60% to 80% being singletons. Material for sequencing was peripheral blood. Receptors were obtained from a man older than 75 with active or convalescent COVID-19.

J is TRBJ2-1 and V is TRBV6-5, with TRBD2 as a possible D gene (5 bases). Deletions cut 2 bases from V and 6 bases from J, with 14 bases between. CDR1 is MNHEY and CDR2 is SVGAGI in the germline V gene. The CDR3 runs 15 residues. CDR3 loop: CASSYIGNRGNEQFF. The CDR3 region has the DNA TGTGCCAGCAGTTACATCGGGAATCGGGGCAATGAGCAGTTCTTC.

The chain links TRBV29-1 to TRBJ1-1, with 7 bases lining up with TRBD1. Germline V gene data show CDR1 as SQVTM and CDR2 as ANQGSEA. There are 12 residues in the CDR3. Trimming at V came to 6 bases and at J to 3 bases, leaving 4 bases not matched to a gene. CDR3 DNA: TGCAGCGTGAACAGGGGACACACTGAAGCTTTCTTT. It is translated as CSVNRGHTEAFF.

V gene TRBV7-2 combines with J gene TRBJ2-5; TRBD2 might be the D (6 bases). V gave up 5 bases and J gave up 1 base, with 11 bases separating them. CDR3 length: 14 residues. CDR1 is SGHTA and CDR2 is FQGNSA in the germline V gene. The CDR3 DNA follows: TGTGCCAGCAGCCCCCACGGGGGCCAAGAGACCCAGTACTTC. Encoded protein: CASSPHGGQETQYF.